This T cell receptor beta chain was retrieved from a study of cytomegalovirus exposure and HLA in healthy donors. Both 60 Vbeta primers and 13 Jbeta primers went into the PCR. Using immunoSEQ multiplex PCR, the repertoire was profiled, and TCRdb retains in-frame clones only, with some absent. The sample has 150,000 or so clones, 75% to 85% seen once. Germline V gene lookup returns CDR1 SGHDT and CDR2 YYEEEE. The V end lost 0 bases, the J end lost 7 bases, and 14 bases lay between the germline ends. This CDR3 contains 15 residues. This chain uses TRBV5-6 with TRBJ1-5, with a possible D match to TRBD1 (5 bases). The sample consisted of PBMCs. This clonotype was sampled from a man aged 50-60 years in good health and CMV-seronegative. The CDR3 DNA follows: TGTGCCAGCAGCTTGGGACGAACGGGGGACCAGCCCCAGCATTTT. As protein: CASSLGRTGDQPQHF. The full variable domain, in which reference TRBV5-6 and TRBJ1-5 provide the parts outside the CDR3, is DAGVTQSPTHLIKTRGQQVTLRCSPKSGHDTVSWYQQALGQGPQFIFQYYEEEERQRGNFPDRFSGHQFPNYSSELNVNALLLGDSALYLCASSLGRTGDQPQHFGDGTRLSIL.